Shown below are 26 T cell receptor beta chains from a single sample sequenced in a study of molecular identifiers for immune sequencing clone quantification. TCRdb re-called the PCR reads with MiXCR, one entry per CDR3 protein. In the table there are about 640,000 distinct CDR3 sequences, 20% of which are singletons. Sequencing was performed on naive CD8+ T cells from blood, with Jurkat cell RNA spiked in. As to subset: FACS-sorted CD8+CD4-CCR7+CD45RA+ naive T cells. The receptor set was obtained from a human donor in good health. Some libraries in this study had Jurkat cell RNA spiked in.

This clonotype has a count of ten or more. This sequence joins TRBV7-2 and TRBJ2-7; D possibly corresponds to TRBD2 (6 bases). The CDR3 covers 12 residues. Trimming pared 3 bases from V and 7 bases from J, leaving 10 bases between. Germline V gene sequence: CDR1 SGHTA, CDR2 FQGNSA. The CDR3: CASSFAGGEQYF. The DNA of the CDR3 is TGTGCCAGCAGCTTTGCAGGAGGGGAGCAGTACTTC.

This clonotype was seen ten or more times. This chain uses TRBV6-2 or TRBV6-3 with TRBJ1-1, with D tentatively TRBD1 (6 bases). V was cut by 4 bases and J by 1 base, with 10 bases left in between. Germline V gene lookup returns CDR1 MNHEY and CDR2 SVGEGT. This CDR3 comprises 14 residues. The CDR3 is CASSWWGQNTEAFF. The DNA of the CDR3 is TGTGCCAGCAGTTGGTGGGGGCAGAACACTGAAGCTTTCTTT.

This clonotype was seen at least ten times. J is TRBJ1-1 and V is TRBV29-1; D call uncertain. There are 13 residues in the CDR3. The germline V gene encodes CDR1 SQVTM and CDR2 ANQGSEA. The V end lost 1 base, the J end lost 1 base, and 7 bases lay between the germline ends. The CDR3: CSVEVWENTEAFF. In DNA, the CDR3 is TGCAGCGTTGAAGTCTGGGAGAACACTGAAGCTTTCTTT.

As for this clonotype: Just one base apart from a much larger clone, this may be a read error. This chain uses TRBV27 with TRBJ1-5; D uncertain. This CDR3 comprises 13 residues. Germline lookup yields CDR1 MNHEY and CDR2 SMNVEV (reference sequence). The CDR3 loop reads CASSLSYNQPRHF. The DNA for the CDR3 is TGTGCCAGCAGCCTAAGTTACAATCAGCCCCGGCATTTT.

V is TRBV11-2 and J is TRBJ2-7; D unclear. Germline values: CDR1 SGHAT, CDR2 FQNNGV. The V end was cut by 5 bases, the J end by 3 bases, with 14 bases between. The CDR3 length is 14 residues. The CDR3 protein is CASSPIEAHYEQYF. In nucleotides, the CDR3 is TGTGCCAGCAGCCCCATCGAGGCCCACTACGAGCAGTACTTC.

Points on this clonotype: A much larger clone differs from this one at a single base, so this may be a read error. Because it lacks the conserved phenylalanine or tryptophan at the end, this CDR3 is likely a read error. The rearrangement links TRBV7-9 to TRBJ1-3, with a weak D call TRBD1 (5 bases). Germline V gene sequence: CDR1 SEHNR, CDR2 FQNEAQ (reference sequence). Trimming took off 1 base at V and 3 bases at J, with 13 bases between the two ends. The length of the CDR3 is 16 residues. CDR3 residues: CASSLGTGLYGNTIYL. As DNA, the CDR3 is TGTGCCAGCAGCTTAGGCACAGGCTTATATGGAAACACCATATATCTT.

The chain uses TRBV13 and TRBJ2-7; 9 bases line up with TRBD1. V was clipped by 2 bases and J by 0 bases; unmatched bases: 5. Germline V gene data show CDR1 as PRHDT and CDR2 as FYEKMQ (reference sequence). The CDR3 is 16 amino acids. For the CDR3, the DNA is TGTGCCAGCAGCTTATACAGGGGGCAAGGCTCCTACGAGCAGTACTTC. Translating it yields CASSLYRGQGSYEQYF. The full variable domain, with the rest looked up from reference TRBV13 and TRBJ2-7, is AAGVIQSPRHLIKEKRETATLKCYPIPRHDTVYWYQQGPGQDPQFLISFYEKMQSDKGSIPDRFSAQQFSDYHSELNMSSLELGDSALYFCASSLYRGQGSYEQYFGPGTRLTVT.

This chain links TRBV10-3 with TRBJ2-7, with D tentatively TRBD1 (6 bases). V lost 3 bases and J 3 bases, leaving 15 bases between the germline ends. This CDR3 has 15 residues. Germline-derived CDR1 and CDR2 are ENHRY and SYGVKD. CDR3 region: CAISDMWTESYEQYF. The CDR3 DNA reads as TGTGCCATCAGTGATATGTGGACAGAGAGCTACGAGCAGTACTTC.

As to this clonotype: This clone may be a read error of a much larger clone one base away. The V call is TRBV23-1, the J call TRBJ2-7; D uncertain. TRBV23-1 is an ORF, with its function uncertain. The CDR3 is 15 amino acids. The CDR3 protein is CASGQKVPLAYEQYF. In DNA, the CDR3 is TGCGCCAGCGGTCAAAAGGTTCCTTTGGCCTACGAGCAGTACTTC.

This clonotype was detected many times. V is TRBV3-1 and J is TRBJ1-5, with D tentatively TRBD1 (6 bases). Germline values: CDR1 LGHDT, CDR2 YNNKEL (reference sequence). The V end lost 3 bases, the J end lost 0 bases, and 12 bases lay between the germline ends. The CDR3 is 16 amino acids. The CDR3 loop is CASSQYRVPSNQPQHF. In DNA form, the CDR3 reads TGTGCCAGCAGCCAGTACAGGGTTCCTAGCAATCAGCCCCAGCATTTT.

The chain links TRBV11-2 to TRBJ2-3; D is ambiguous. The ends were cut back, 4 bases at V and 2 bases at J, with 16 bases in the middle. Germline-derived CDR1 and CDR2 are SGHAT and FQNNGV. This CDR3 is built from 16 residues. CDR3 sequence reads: CASSSVWVRSTDTQYF. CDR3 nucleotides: TGTGCCAGCAGCTCAGTTTGGGTGCGCTCCACAGATACGCAGTATTTT.

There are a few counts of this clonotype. The chain's CDR3 is CASSPARLAGEQETQYF. The CDR3 DNA sequence: TGTGCCAGCAGTCCCGCAAGACTAGCGGGTGAGCAAGAGACCCAGTACTTC. The chain is built from TRBV6-4 and TRBJ2-5; 10 nucleotides align to TRBD2. Germline CDR1 is MRHNA and CDR2 is SNTAGT. V was clipped by 5 bases and J by 2 bases; unmatched bases: 11. The CDR3 extends over 17 amino acids.

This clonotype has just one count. The CDR3 protein is CASSLLGRLATHEQYF. CDR3 DNA sequence: TGTGCCAGCAGCTTGCTTGGTCGACTAGCGACCCACGAGCAGTACTTC. The rearrangement joins TRBV5-8 to TRBJ2-7; 8 bases agree with TRBD2. CDR3 size: 16 residues. Germline loops: CDR1 SGHTS, CDR2 YDEGEE. V gave up 1 base and J gave up 5 bases; unmatched junction bases: 11. Based on the CDR3 plus reference TRBV5-8 and TRBJ2-7, the full variable domain is EAGVTQSPTHLIKTRGQQATLRCSPISGHTSVYWYQQALGLGLQFLLWYDEGEERNRGNFPPRFSGRQFPNYSSELNVNALELEDSALYLCASSLLGRLATHEQYFGPGTRLTVT.

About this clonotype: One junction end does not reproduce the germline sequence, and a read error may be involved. In DNA, the CDR3 is TGTGCCAGCAGCACCCAGGGGTCCAGCTACAATGAGCGGTTCTTC. Translation gives CASSTQGSSYNERFF. The chain combines TRBV7-8 with TRBJ2-1; D possibly corresponds to TRBD1 (6 bases). This CDR3 is built from 15 residues. Germline V gene data show CDR1 as SGHVS and CDR2 as FQNEAQ.

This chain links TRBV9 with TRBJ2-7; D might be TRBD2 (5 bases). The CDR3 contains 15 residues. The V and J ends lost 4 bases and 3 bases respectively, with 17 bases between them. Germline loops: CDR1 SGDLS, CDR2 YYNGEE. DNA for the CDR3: TGTGCCAGCAGCTTACGGGGTGGTGTGAGCTACGAGCAGTACTTC. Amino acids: CASSLRGGVSYEQYF.

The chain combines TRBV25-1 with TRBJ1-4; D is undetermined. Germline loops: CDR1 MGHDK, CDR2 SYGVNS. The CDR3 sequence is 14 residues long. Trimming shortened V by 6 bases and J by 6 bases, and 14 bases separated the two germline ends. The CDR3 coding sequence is TGTGCCAGCAGAAACCCTGGGGTGTATGAAAAACTGTTTTTT. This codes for CASRNPGVYEKLFF.

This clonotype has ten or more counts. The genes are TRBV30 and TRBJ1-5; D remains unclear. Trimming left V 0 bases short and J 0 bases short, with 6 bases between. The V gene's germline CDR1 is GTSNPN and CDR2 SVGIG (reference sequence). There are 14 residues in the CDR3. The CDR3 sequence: CAWSVRDSNQPQHF. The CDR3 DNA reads TGTGCCTGGAGTGTAAGAGATAGCAATCAGCCCCAGCATTTT.

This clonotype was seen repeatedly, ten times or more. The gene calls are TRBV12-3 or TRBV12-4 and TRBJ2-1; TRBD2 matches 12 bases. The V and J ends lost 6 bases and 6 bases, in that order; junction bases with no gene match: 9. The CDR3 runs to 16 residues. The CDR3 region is CASSTLLAGGSNEQFF. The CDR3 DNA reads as TGTGCCAGCAGCACCCTACTAGCGGGGGGATCCAATGAGCAGTTCTTC.

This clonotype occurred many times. CDR3 coding DNA: TGCGCCAGCAGCTTGGATAAAGGGGCGGTCGAGCAGTACTTC. Translation gives CASSLDKGAVEQYF. The chain couples TRBV5-1 to TRBJ2-7, with D possibly being TRBD1 (5 bases). CDR1 and CDR2 from the germline V gene are SGHRS and YFSETQ. Trimming removed 0 bases from V and 6 bases from J, with 13 bases in between. The CDR3 totals 14 residues. The complete variable domain, with remaining parts taken from reference TRBV5-1 and TRBJ2-7, reads KAGVTQTPRYLIKTRGQQVTLSCSPISGHRSVSWYQQTPGQGLQFLFEYFSETQRNKGNFPGRFSGRQFSNSRSEMNVSTLELGDSALYLCASSLDKGAVEQYFGPGTRLTVT.

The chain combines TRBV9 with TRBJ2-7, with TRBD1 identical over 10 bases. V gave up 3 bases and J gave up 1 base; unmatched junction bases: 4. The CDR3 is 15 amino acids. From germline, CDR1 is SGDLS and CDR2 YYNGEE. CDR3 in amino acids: CASSGRDRGSYEQYF. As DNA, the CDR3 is TGTGCCAGCAGCGGCAGGGACAGGGGATCCTACGAGCAGTACTTC. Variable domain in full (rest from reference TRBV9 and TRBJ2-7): DSGVTQTPKHLITATGQRVTLRCSPRSGDLSVYWYQQSLDQGLQFLIQYYNGEERAKGNILERFSAQQFPDLHSELNLSSLELGDSALYFCASSGRDRGSYEQYFGPGTRLTVT.

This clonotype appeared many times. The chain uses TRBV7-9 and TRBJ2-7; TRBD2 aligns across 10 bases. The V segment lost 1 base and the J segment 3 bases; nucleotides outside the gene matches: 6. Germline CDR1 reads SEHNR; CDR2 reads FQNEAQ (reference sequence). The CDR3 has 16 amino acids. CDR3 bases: TGTGCCAGCAGCTTAGGGAGCGGGAGGGCCCTCTACGAGCAGTACTTC. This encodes CASSLGSGRALYEQYF.

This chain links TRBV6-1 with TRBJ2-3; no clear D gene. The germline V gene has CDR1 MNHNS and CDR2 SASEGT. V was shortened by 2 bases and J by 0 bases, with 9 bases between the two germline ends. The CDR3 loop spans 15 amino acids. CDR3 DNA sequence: TGTGCCAGCAGTGAACAGGTCCTTAGCACAGATACGCAGTATTTT. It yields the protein CASSEQVLSTDTQYF.

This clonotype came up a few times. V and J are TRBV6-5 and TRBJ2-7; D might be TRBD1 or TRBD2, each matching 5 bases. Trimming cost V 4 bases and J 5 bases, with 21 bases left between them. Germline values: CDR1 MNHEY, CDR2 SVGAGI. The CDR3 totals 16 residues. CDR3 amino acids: CASSSRGSAHQDEQYF. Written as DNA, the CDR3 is TGTGCCAGCAGTTCCCGGGGCAGCGCCCATCAGGACGAGCAGTACTTC.

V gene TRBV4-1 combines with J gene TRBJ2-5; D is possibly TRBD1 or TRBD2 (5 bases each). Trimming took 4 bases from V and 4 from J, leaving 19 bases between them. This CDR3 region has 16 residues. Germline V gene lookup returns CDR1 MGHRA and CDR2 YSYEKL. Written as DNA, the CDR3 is TGCGCCAGCAGCCGAACCGGGACGGACCCAGGAGAGACCCAGTACTTC. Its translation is CASSRTGTDPGETQYF.

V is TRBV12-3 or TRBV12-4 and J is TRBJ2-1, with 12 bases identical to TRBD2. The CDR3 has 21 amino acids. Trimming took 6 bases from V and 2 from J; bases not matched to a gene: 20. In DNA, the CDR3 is TGTGCCAGCAGCCGTCGACCCTCGACTAGCGGGGGACAGGGCCCCTACAATGAGCAGTTCTTC. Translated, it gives CASSRRPSTSGGQGPYNEQFF.

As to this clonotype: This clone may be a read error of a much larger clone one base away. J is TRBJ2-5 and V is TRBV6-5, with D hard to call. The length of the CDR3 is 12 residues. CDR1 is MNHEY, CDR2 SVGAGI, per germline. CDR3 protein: CVSSPDPVTQYF. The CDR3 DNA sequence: TGTGTCAGCAGCCCGGACCCAGTGACCCAGTACTTC.